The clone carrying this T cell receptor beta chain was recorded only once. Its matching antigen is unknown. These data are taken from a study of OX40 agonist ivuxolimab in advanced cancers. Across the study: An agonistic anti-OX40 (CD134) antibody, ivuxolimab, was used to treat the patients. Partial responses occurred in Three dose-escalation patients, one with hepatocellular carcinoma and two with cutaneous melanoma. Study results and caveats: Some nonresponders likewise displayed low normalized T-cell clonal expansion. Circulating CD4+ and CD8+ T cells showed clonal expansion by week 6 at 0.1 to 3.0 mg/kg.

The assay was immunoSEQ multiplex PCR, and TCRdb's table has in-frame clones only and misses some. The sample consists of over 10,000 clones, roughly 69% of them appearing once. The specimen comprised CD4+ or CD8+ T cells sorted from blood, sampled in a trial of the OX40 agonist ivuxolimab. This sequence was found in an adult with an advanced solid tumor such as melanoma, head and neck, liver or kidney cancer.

The CDR3 sequence is CASSLWGNEQFF. DNA for the CDR3: TGTGCCAGCAGCTTGTGGGGCAATGAGCAGTTCTTC. The chain employs TRBV5-6 and TRBJ2-1; D call uncertain. CDR3 length equals 12 residues. The germline V gene encodes CDR1 SGHDT and CDR2 YYEEEE. V was pared by 1 base and J by 6 bases, with 5 bases between.